A single sample gave rise to the 28 T cell receptor beta chains below, sequenced in a study of blood T cell repertoires in COVID-19. The table came from immunoSEQ multiplex PCR; TCRdb's copy has only in-frame clones and leaves some out. The table records 150,000 to 250,000 clones, approximately 84% of them present only once. Sequencing input: PBMCs or T cells enriched from blood (not recorded which). All receptors derive from a man aged 35 to 55 who had recovered from COVID-19.

The chain is built from TRBV13 and TRBJ1-4; 7 nucleotides line up with TRBD1. Trimming removed 4 bases from V and 5 bases from J; junction bases left unmatched: 7. The CDR3 spans 15 residues. Germline assignment: CDR1 PRHDT and CDR2 FYEKMQ (reference sequence). This CDR3 reads CASSSSTGLNEKLFF. CDR3 nucleotides: TGTGCCAGCAGCTCATCGACAGGGCTCAATGAAAAACTGTTTTTT.

This clone occurred a few times. The V gene is TRBV15, the J gene TRBJ1-1; maybe TRBD1 (6 bases). V lost 3 bases and J 0 bases, leaving 11 bases between the germline ends. Germline lookup yields CDR1 LNHNV and CDR2 YYDKDF (reference sequence). The CDR3 runs to 15 residues. This chain's CDR3 is CATSSNRAMNTEAFF. CDR3 nucleotide sequence: TGTGCCACCAGCAGTAACAGGGCCATGAACACTGAAGCTTTCTTT.

CDR3 coding DNA: TGCAGCGTTGATAAGCGGGACACAGATACGCAGTATTTT. As protein: CSVDKRDTDTQYF. This rearrangement joins TRBV29-1 to TRBJ2-3, with 7 bases fitting TRBD2. V was clipped by 3 bases and J by 2 bases; unmatched bases: 2. The germline V gene encodes CDR1 SQVTM and CDR2 ANQGSEA. The CDR3 is 13 amino acids.

The rearrangement joins TRBV5-1 to TRBJ1-2; TRBD1 matches at 7 bases. CDR1 is SGHRS, CDR2 YFSETQ, per germline. J was trimmed by 4 bases and V by 1 base; bases with no gene match: 7. The CDR3 spans 15 residues. CDR3 region: CASSLTGVELYGYTF. The CDR3 DNA follows: TGCGCCAGCAGCTTGACAGGGGTCGAACTCTATGGCTACACCTTC.

This clone showed up just once. The V call is TRBV6-2 or TRBV6-3, the J call TRBJ1-2; TRBD1 matches at 7 bases. Losses at the gene ends were 6 bases for V and 7 bases for J; bases not matched to a gene: 5. The CDR3 is made up of 12 amino acids. Germline V lookup: CDR1 MNHEY, CDR2 SVGEGT. The CDR3 DNA reads as TGTGCCAGCAGCACCTCAGGGGGTGGCTACACCTTC. This sequence encodes CASSTSGGGYTF.

The V call is TRBV7-3, the J call TRBJ2-1; 13 bases are shared with TRBD2. The J segment lost 7 bases and the V segment lost 5 bases, leaving 2 bases of the junction unmatched. The CDR3 runs to 14 residues. The germline V gene has CDR1 SGHTA and CDR2 FQGTGA. CDR3 region: CASSGGLAGNEQFF. CDR3 bases: TGTGCCAGCAGCGGGGGACTAGCGGGAAATGAGCAGTTCTTC.

The gene calls are TRBV27 and TRBJ1-2; D gene ambiguous. The germline gives CDR1 MNHEY, CDR2 SMNVEV (reference sequence). V was trimmed by 2 bases and J by 6 bases, leaving 19 bases between them. The CDR3 loop spans 16 amino acids. The CDR3 is CASSLEGNRYVHGYTF. As DNA, the CDR3 is TGTGCCAGCAGTTTAGAGGGAAATCGGTATGTTCATGGCTACACCTTC.

CDR3 nucleotides: TGTGCCAGCAGCGTAGGCGGGGGGGATGAAGCTTTCTTT. The encoded protein is CASSVGGGDEAFF. The V and J genes are TRBV9 and TRBJ1-1; tentative D call: TRBD1 (5 bases). The CDR3 runs to 13 residues. The V end was cut by 0 bases, the J end by 7 bases, with 10 bases between. Per the germline V gene, CDR1 is SGDLS and CDR2 is YYNGEE.

The chain has TRBV6-5 and TRBJ1-2; TRBD1 matches at 7 bases. Germline CDR1 is MNHEY and CDR2 is SVGAGI. Germline trimming cut 7 bases from V and 0 bases from J; bases unmatched to any gene: 8. This CDR3 is 15 amino acids long. In DNA form, the CDR3 reads TGTGCCAGCACCCCCGGGACAGTCGCTAACTATGGCTACACCTTC. Amino acids: CASTPGTVANYGYTF.

The chain couples TRBV2 to TRBJ2-3; D is ambiguous. In germline, CDR1 is SNHLY, CDR2 FYNNEI. The CDR3 runs to 14 residues. Trimming removed 6 bases at V and 2 bases at J, with 12 bases between. CDR3 in amino acids: CASSVTASTDTQYF. CDR3 DNA: TGTGCCAGCAGCGTTACAGCCTCCACAGATACGCAGTATTTT.

The J gene is TRBJ1-2, the V gene TRBV10-1; 7 bases match TRBD1. Germline CDR1 and CDR2: WNHNN and SYGVQD (reference sequence). Trimming at V came to 5 bases and at J to 3 bases, leaving 9 bases not matched to a gene. The CDR3 totals 15 residues. CDR3 DNA: TGCGCCAGCAGTCTCCCCTACAGGGGACACTATGGCTACACCTTC. As protein: CASSLPYRGHYGYTF.

This rearrangement joins TRBV19 to TRBJ1-1; D perhaps matches TRBD1 (6 bases). Germline V gene lookup returns CDR1 LNHDA and CDR2 SQIVND (reference sequence). The CDR3 length is 17 residues. V gave up 1 base and J gave up 0 bases, with 15 bases separating them. CDR3 amino acids: CASSIGVMAGVNTEAFF. CDR3 bases: TGTGCCAGTAGTATAGGGGTTATGGCAGGGGTGAACACTGAAGCTTTCTTT.

This clone has just one count. The V gene is TRBV2, the J gene TRBJ2-6; no clear D gene. V was clipped by 8 bases and J by 8 bases, with 7 bases between them. Looked up from germline, CDR1 is SNHLY and CDR2 is FYNNEI. The CDR3 spans 11 residues. The CDR3: CASSVTNVLTF. In DNA, the CDR3 is TGTGCCAGCTCAGTAACCAACGTCCTGACTTTC.

The rearrangement links TRBV19 to TRBJ2-1, with 9 bases identical to TRBD2. The CDR3 is made up of 16 amino acids. The germline V gene encodes CDR1 LNHDA and CDR2 SQIVND (reference sequence). V was clipped by 5 bases and J by 1 base; unmatched bases: 6. CDR3 DNA sequence: TGTGCCAGTAGTTACCTCAGCGGGGGGTCCTACAATGAGCAGTTCTTC. Protein: CASSYLSGGSYNEQFF.

The V call is TRBV19, the J call TRBJ1-4, with 7 bases that match TRBD1. From germline, CDR1 is LNHDA and CDR2 SQIVND (reference sequence). CDR3 length: 13 residues. V lost 7 bases and J lost 5; bases outside the gene matches: 4. CDR3 nucleotides: TGTGCCAGTACCACCAGGGGGAATGAAAAACTGTTTTTT. Translating gives CASTTRGNEKLFF.

This clone was observed at least ten times. This sequence joins TRBV2 and TRBJ2-3; 7 bases map to TRBD2. Trimming took 6 bases from V and 7 from J; bases not matched to a gene: 1. Germline V CDR1 and CDR2: SNHLY, FYNNEI. This CDR3 comprises 11 residues. The chain's CDR3 is CASRTSNTQYF. Here the CDR3 DNA reads TGTGCCAGCAGGACTAGCAATACGCAGTATTTT.

Comment on this clone: The junction departs from germline at one end; a sequencing error may be responsible. This chain connects TRBV27 to TRBJ2-5; 8 positions match TRBD2. The V gene's germline CDR1 is MNHEY and CDR2 SMNVEV (reference sequence). CDR3 length: 13 amino acids. The CDR3 coding sequence is TGCGTGGGCAGCGGGGGAACGCAAGAGACCCAGTACTTC. Encoded protein: CVGSGGTQETQYF.

This chain uses TRBV2 with TRBJ2-7, with D maybe TRBD2 (5 bases). There are 11 residues in the CDR3. Trimming left V 7 bases short and J 6 bases short, with 10 bases between. Germline CDR1 and CDR2: SNHLY and FYNNEI. CDR3 DNA sequence: TGTGCCAGCAATATTCGGGGCGAGCAGTACTTC. Translating it yields CASNIRGEQYF. Full variable domain (remainder filled in from reference TRBV2 and TRBJ2-7): EPEVTQTPSHQVTQMGQEVILRCVPISNHLYFYWYRQILGQKVEFLVSFYNNEISEKSEIFDDQFSVERPDGSNFTLKIRSTKLEDSAMYFCASNIRGEQYFGPGTRLTVT.

To note about this clone: A junction boundary mismatches the germline segment, possibly from a read error. This chain connects TRBV6-6 to TRBJ2-1, with 7 bases lining up with TRBD1. There are 13 residues in the CDR3. The germline V gene has CDR1 MNHNY and CDR2 SVGAGI (reference sequence). The CDR3 loop is CASSPSARQGILF. The CDR3 nucleotides read TGTGCCAGCAGCCCCTCGGCAAGACAGGGTATTCTCTTC.

CDR3 loop: CAWRVQGVNTEAFF. CDR3 coding DNA: TGTGCCTGGAGGGTACAGGGGGTGAACACTGAAGCTTTCTTT. The rearrangement joins TRBV30 to TRBJ1-1; 8 positions match TRBD1. After removal of 3 bases from V and 0 bases from J, the junction contained 3 bases not matched to a gene. Germline assignment: CDR1 GTSNPN and CDR2 SVGIG (reference sequence). The CDR3 spans 14 residues.

The genes are TRBV14 and TRBJ2-7; TRBD2 matches at 8 bases. Germline CDR1 and CDR2: SGHDN and FVKESK. V was pared by 0 bases and J by 6 bases, with 4 bases of the junction left unmatched. The CDR3 sequence is 14 residues long. Here the CDR3 DNA reads TGTGCCAGCAGCCAAGATTGGGCGGGAGGCGAGCAGTACTTC. Its translation is CASSQDWAGGEQYF.

The rearrangement links TRBV3-1 (or the pseudogene TRBV3-2) to TRBJ1-2; D gene unclear. CDR3 length: 13 amino acids. With 1 base removed from V and 2 bases from J, the gap between germline ends came to 5 bases. CDR1 and CDR2 (germline): LGHDT, YNNKEL (reference sequence). The CDR3 bases are TGTGCCAGCAGCCAAGTCTTGAACTATGGCTACACCTTC. Translation: CASSQVLNYGYTF.

In the case of this clone: Within the sample, other DNA sequences also encode this same CDR3. This sequence joins TRBV24-1 and TRBJ1-2; no clear D gene. Between the trimmed V and J ends, which lost 4 bases and 0 bases, there was a span of 5 bases. In germline, CDR1 is KGHDR, CDR2 SFDVKD. This CDR3 is 13 amino acids long. As DNA, the CDR3 is TGTGCCACCAGTGACGGGGCTAACTATGGCTACACCTTC. This gives the protein CATSDGANYGYTF.

A note on this clone: Additional DNA sequences in this sample encode the identical CDR3. The chain employs TRBV6-4 and TRBJ2-3; the D gene is possibly TRBD2 (6 bases). The CDR3 spans 14 residues. Germline V gene sequence: CDR1 MRHNA, CDR2 SNTAGT. V shed 3 bases and J shed 6 bases, with 13 bases lying between them. Here the CDR3 reads CASSESAGRDTQYF. DNA for the CDR3: TGTGCCAGCAGTGAGTCGGCGGGGCGGGATACGCAGTATTTT.

This chain uses TRBV3-1 (or the pseudogene TRBV3-2) with TRBJ1-2; D might be TRBD1 (6 bases). This CDR3 contains 15 residues. CDR1 LGHDT and CDR2 YNNKEL come from the germline V gene (reference sequence). V lost 3 bases, J lost 1 base, and 12 bases lay in between. CDR3 residues: CASSQRDTRNYGYTF. In nucleotides, the CDR3 is TGTGCCAGCAGCCAGAGGGACACCCGTAACTATGGCTACACCTTC.

This chain connects TRBV9 to TRBJ1-2; D is uncertain. The CDR3 contains 13 residues. V lost 1 base and J 4 bases, leaving 8 bases between the germline ends. Germline lookup yields CDR1 SGDLS and CDR2 YYNGEE. The CDR3 DNA is TGTGCCAGCAGCGTATTGGGGAGCTATGGCTACACCTTC. Translated: CASSVLGSYGYTF.

The chain couples TRBV24-1 to TRBJ2-5, with TRBD2 as a possible D gene (5 bases). The CDR3 runs 17 residues. Trimming removed 3 bases from V and 0 bases from J, with 16 bases in between. CDR1 KGHDR and CDR2 SFDVKD come from the germline V gene. The CDR3 coding sequence is TGTGCCACCAGTGATCGACGGGGAATTGGGTACCAAGAGACCCAGTACTTC. This gives the protein CATSDRRGIGYQETQYF.

This chain connects TRBV21-1 to TRBJ2-7; TRBD1 was called by the table and not checked on the DNA. TRBV21-1 is marked as a pseudogene. The CDR3 has 16 residues. CDR3 DNA: TGTGCCAGCACCATTCCGGGACAGGGGTGGGACTACGAGCAGTACTTC. Encoded protein: CASTIPGQGWDYEQYF.